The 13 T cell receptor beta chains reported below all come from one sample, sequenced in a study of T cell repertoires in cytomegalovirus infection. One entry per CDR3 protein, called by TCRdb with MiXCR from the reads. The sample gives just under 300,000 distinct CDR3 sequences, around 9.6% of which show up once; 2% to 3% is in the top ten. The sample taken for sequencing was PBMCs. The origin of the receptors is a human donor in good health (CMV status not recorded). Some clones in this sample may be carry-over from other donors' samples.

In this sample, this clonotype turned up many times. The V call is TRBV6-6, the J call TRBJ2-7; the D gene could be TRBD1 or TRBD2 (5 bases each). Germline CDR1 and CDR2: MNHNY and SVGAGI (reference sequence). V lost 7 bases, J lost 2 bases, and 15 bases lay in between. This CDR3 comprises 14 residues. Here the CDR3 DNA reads TGTGCCAGCACCACCCGGGACGGCGCCTACGAGCAGTACTTC. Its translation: CASTTRDGAYEQYF.

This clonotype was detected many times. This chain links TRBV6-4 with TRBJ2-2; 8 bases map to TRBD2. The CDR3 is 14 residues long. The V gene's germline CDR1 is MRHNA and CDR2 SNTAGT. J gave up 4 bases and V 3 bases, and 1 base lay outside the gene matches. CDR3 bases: TGTGCCAGCAGTGAACGGGGGGGCACCGGGGAGCTGTTTTTT. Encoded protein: CASSERGGTGELFF.

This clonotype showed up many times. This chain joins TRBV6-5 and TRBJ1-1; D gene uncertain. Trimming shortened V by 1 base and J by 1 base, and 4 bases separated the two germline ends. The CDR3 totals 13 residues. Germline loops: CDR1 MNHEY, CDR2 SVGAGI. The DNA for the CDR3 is TGTGCCAGCAGTTACTTCGGGAACACTGAAGCTTTCTTT. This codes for CASSYFGNTEAFF.

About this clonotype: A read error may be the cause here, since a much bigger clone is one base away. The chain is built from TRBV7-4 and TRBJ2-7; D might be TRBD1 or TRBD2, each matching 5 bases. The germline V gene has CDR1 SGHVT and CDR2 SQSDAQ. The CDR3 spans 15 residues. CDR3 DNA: TGTGCCAGCACCGGGACCCCGAGCGCTTCCTACGGGCAGTACTTC. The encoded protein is CASTGTPSASYGQYF.

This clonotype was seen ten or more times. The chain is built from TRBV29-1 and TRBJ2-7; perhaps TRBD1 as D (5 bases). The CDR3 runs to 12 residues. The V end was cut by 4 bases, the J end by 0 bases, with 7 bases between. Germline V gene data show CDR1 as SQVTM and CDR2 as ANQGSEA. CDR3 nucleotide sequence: TGCAGCGTTGGGACACTCTCCTACGAGCAGTACTTC. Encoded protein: CSVGTLSYEQYF.

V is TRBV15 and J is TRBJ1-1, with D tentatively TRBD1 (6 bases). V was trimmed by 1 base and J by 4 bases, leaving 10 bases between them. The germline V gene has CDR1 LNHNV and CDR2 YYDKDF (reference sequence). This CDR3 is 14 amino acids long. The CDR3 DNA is TGTGCCACCAGCAGAGCCTCGACAGGCACTGAAGCTTTCTTT. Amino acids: CATSRASTGTEAFF.

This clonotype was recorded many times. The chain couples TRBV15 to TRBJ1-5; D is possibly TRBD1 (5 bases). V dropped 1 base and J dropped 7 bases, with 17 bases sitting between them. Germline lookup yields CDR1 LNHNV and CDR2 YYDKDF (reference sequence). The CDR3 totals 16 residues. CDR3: CATSRALGGVEQPQHF. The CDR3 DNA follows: TGTGCCACCAGCAGAGCCCTGGGGGGGGTTGAACAGCCCCAGCATTTT.

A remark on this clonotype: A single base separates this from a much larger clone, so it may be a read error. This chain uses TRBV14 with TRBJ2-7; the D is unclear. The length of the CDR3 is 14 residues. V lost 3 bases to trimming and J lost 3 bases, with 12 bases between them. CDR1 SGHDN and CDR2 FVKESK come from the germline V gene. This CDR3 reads CASSQDLGCYEQYF. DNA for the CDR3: TGTGCCAGCAGCCAGGATCTAGGGTGCTACGAGCAGTACTTC.

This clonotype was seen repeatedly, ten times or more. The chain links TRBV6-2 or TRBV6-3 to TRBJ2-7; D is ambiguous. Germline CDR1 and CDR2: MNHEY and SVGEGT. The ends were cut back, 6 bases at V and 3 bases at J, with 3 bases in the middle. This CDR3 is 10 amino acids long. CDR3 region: CASRCYEQYV. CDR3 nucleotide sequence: TGTGCCAGCAGATGCTACGAGCAGTACGTC.

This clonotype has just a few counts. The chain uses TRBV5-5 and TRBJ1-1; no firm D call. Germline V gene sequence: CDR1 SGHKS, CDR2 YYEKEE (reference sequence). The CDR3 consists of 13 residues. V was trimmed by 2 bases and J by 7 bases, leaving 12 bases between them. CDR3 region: CASSLSGGVEAFF. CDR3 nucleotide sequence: TGTGCCAGCAGCTTATCAGGCGGGGTTGAAGCTTTCTTT.

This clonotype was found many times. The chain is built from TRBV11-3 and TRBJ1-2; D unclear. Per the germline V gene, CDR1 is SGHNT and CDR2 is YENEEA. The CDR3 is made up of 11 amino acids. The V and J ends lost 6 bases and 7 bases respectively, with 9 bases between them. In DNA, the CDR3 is TGTGCCAGCAGTGTACCGCGTGGCTACACCTTC. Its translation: CASSVPRGYTF. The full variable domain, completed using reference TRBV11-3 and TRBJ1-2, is EAGVVQSPRYKIIEKKQPVAFWCNPISGHNTLYWYLQNLGQGPELLIRYENEEAVDDSQLPKDRFSAERLKGVDSTLKIQPAELGDSAVYLCASSVPRGYTFGSGTRLTVV.

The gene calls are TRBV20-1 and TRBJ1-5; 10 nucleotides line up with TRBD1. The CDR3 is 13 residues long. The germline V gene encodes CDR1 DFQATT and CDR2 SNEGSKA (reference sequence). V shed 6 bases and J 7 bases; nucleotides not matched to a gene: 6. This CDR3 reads CSARDRGGQPQHF. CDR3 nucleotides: TGCAGTGCCCGGGACAGGGGAGGGCAGCCCCAGCATTTT.

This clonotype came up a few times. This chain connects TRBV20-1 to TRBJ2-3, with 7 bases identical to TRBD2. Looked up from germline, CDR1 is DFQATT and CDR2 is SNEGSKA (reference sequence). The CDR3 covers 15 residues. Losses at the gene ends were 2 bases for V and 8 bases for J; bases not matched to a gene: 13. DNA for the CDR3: TGCAGTGCTAGATCCCCGGGCGAGCGGGGTGGTACGCAGTATTTT. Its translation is CSARSPGERGGTQYF.